One sample yielded the 22 T cell receptor beta chains listed below, sequenced in a study of control samples from healthy donors and cancer patients. Here immunoSEQ multiplex PCR was the method, and the copy in TCRdb shows in-frame clones only, minus some. The sample contains about 18,000 clones, about 85% of which appear only once. Sequencing was performed on PBMCs. The receptors stem from a woman aged 65 to 85 with lung cancer.

Only one count was recorded for this clone. The chain combines TRBV18 with TRBJ2-5; D may be TRBD2 (5 bases). V was cut by 4 bases and J by 2 bases, with 8 bases left in between. This CDR3 is 13 amino acids long. Germline loops: CDR1 KGHSH, CDR2 LQKENI. The CDR3 nucleotides read TGTGCCAGCTCACAGGGAGAACAAGAGACCCAGTACTTC. Its translation is CASSQGEQETQYF.

The V and J genes are TRBV19 and TRBJ2-7; tentatively, D is TRBD2 (5 bases). Germline CDR1 is LNHDA and CDR2 is SQIVND (reference sequence). The CDR3 covers 13 residues. V was trimmed by 3 bases and J by 4 bases, leaving 10 bases between them. The DNA of the CDR3 is TGTGCCAGTAGTATCGGGGATCTTTACGAGCAGTACTTC. Its protein is CASSIGDLYEQYF.

V is TRBV10-3 and J is TRBJ1-6; tentatively, D is TRBD1 (6 bases). Trimming pared 2 bases from V and 7 bases from J, leaving 9 bases between. In germline, CDR1 is ENHRY, CDR2 SYGVKD. The CDR3 contains 14 residues. CDR3 loop: CAISEAQGNSPLHF. As DNA, the CDR3 is TGTGCCATCAGTGAGGCACAGGGAAATTCACCCCTCCACTTT.

The chain joins TRBV21-1 to TRBJ2-1; the table gives TRBD2 as D, unverified against the DNA. TRBV21-1 is an annotated pseudogene. This CDR3 contains 18 residues. The CDR3 sequence: CASSKEVRGDRPYNEQFF. The DNA of the CDR3 is TGTGCCAGCAGCAAGGAGGTTCGCGGGGATCGGCCCTACAATGAGCAGTTCTTC.

The rearrangement joins TRBV9 to TRBJ1-6; 8 nucleotides match TRBD1. The CDR3 loop spans 18 amino acids. V dropped 3 bases and J dropped 7; count of bases not matched to a gene: 15. The germline gives CDR1 SGDLS, CDR2 YYNGEE. The CDR3 nucleotides are TGTGCCAGCAGCGGCCCATCGGACAGGGAAAGGGAAAATTCACCCCTCCACTTT. Translated: CASSGPSDRERENSPLHF.

This clone has only one observation. This chain connects TRBV6-1 to TRBJ2-3, with a possible D match to TRBD1 (5 bases). The germline CDR1 and CDR2 sequences are MNHNS and SASEGT. The CDR3 consists of 14 residues. The V and J ends lost 3 bases and 1 base respectively, with 8 bases between them. The CDR3 spells CASSDQGGTDTQYF. The CDR3, as DNA: TGTGCCAGCAGTGATCAGGGCGGCACAGATACGCAGTATTTT.

This clone is medium-sized within its sample. The genes are TRBV3-1 (or the pseudogene TRBV3-2) and TRBJ1-4; 10 bases map to TRBD1. J gave up 8 bases and V 4 bases, and 13 bases lay outside the gene matches. CDR1 is LGHDT and CDR2 is YNNKEL in the germline V gene (reference sequence). CDR3 length: 17 amino acids. This chain's CDR3 is CASSPSGLGTGAEKLFF. CDR3 sequence (DNA): TGTGCCAGCAGCCCTTCTGGCCTTGGGACAGGGGCCGAAAAACTGTTTTTT.

This clone rates as medium-sized (0.01 to 0.1%). The chain uses TRBV7-2 and TRBJ2-2; 7 bases fit TRBD2. V shed 10 bases, J shed 3 bases, and the junction held 11 bases outside the gene matches. The CDR3 length is 15 residues. Germline-derived CDR1 and CDR2 are SGHTA and FQGNSA. The CDR3 spells CAISPLGLDTGELFF. The DNA of the CDR3 is TGTGCCATAAGTCCCCTTGGACTAGACACCGGGGAGCTGTTTTTT. The full variable domain, with the rest looked up from reference TRBV7-2 and TRBJ2-2, is GAGVSQSPSNKVTEKGKDVELRCDPISGHTALYWYRQSLGQGLEFLIYFQGNSAPDKSGLPSDRFSAERTGGSVSTLTIQRTQQEDSAVYLCAISPLGLDTGELFFGEGSRLTVL.

CDR3 bases: TGTGCCAGCAGTGAGGTATTTGACCCCACGGGGCCAATTTCACCCCTCCACTTT. Translated: CASSEVFDPTGPISPLHF. This chain links TRBV6-1 with TRBJ1-6; D perhaps matches TRBD1 (5 bases). Germline CDR1 is MNHNS and CDR2 is SASEGT. This CDR3 spans 18 amino acids. Trimming took off 3 bases at V and 9 bases at J, with 24 bases between the two ends.

This clone was recorded a few times. The V and J genes are TRBV5-1 and TRBJ2-7; tentatively, D is TRBD2 (7 bases). Germline V gives CDR1 SGHRS, CDR2 YFSETQ. The CDR3 runs 14 residues. Trimming took 1 base from V and 3 from J, leaving 11 bases between them. CDR3 protein: CASSLWGGFYEQYF. CDR3 DNA: TGCGCCAGCAGCTTGTGGGGGGGCTTCTACGAGCAGTACTTC.

This clone has just a few counts. The chain joins TRBV6-5 to TRBJ2-7; TRBD2 matches at 7 bases. The germline CDR1 and CDR2 sequences are MNHEY and SVGAGI. This CDR3 region has 14 residues. V gave up 0 bases and J gave up 3 bases; unmatched junction bases: 2. Here the CDR3 reads CASSYSGGNYEQYF. The DNA of the CDR3 is TGTGCCAGCAGTTACTCGGGGGGGAACTACGAGCAGTACTTC.

This clone was observed a single time. The chain combines TRBV30 with TRBJ2-2; 7 bases are shared with TRBD2. The CDR3 is made up of 15 amino acids. Looked up from germline, CDR1 is GTSNPN and CDR2 is SVGIG (reference sequence). V shed 3 bases and J 0 bases; nucleotides not matched to a gene: 4. CDR3 in amino acids: CAWSWGRANTGELFF. For the CDR3, the DNA is TGTGCCTGGAGCTGGGGGAGGGCGAACACCGGGGAGCTGTTTTTT.

J is TRBJ2-3 and V is TRBV24-1, with 7 nucleotides matching TRBD2. Germline trimming cut 6 bases from V and 6 bases from J; bases unmatched to any gene: 8. The length of the CDR3 is 14 residues. Germline lookup yields CDR1 KGHDR and CDR2 SFDVKD. The CDR3 DNA reads TGTGCCACCAGTAGAGGGAGGGCCCTCGATACGCAGTATTTT. Encoded protein: CATSRGRALDTQYF.

V gene TRBV24-1 combines with J gene TRBJ2-5; D is perhaps TRBD1 or TRBD2 (6 bases each). There are 15 residues in the CDR3. Germline V lookup: CDR1 KGHDR, CDR2 SFDVKD. Trimming took 0 bases from V and 5 from J, leaving 12 bases between them. The CDR3 here is CATSDLEGGRETQYF. CDR3 coding DNA: TGTGCCACCAGTGATTTGGAGGGGGGTCGGGAGACCCAGTACTTC.

The chain combines TRBV7-2 with TRBJ1-1; no clear D. This CDR3 contains 13 residues. Trimming stripped 5 bases from V and 0 bases from J, with 7 bases between. Germline CDR1 and CDR2: SGHTA and FQGNSA. CDR3 DNA sequence: TGTGCCAGCAGCCTCTTCATGAACACTGAAGCTTTCTTT. Translated, it gives CASSLFMNTEAFF.

V is TRBV12-3 or TRBV12-4 and J is TRBJ2-5, with no clear D. V lost 3 bases and J 6 bases, leaving 5 bases between the germline ends. The CDR3 spans 11 residues. CDR3 sequence (DNA): TGTGCCAGCAGTTTGGGGAAGACCCAGTACTTC. Residues: CASSLGKTQYF.

V gene TRBV20-1 combines with J gene TRBJ1-1; no reliable D call. Germline loops: CDR1 DFQATT, CDR2 SNEGSKA (reference sequence). CDR3 length: 11 residues. V was pared by 6 bases and J by 6 bases, with 11 bases between. The CDR3 nucleotides are TGCAGTGCCCCTTACGAGGCTGAAGCTTTCTTT. Its protein product is CSAPYEAEAFF.

This clone was seen a few times. Within the sample, other DNA sequences also encode this same CDR3. The V gene is TRBV5-4, the J gene TRBJ1-1; no clear D. Deletions cut 0 bases from V and 3 bases from J, with 3 bases between. From germline, CDR1 is SGHNT and CDR2 YYREEE (reference sequence). This CDR3 spans 12 amino acids. The CDR3 nucleotides are TGTGCCAGCAGCTTGGGGGACACTGAAGCTTTCTTT. Amino acids: CASSLGDTEAFF.

The J gene is TRBJ2-7, the V gene TRBV18; TRBD1 matches at 9 bases. The CDR3 has 15 amino acids. With 3 bases clipped from V and 6 bases from J, the junction kept 9 bases outside the gene matches. In germline, CDR1 is KGHSH, CDR2 LQKENI. CDR3: CASSPLGQGGPEQYF. The CDR3 region has the DNA TGTGCCAGCTCACCTCTGGGACAGGGAGGACCCGAGCAGTACTTC.

V is TRBV18 and J is TRBJ1-2; D not certain. This CDR3 comprises 15 residues. CDR1 and CDR2 from the germline V gene are KGHSH and LQKENI. Trimming took off 3 bases at V and 3 bases at J, with 14 bases between the two ends. The CDR3 protein is CASSPREGRDYGYTF. The CDR3 bases are TGTGCCAGCTCACCGCGAGAAGGGAGAGACTATGGCTACACCTTC.

This chain joins TRBV15 and TRBJ1-5; no firm D call. The germline V gene encodes CDR1 LNHNV and CDR2 YYDKDF (reference sequence). This CDR3 contains 14 residues. V lost 2 bases to trimming and J lost 3 bases, with 8 bases between them. Written as DNA, the CDR3 is TGTGCCACCAGCAGACGGGGTAACAATCAGCCCCAGCATTTT. The encoded protein is CATSRRGNNQPQHF.

The J gene is TRBJ2-3, the V gene TRBV7-6; 9 nucleotides match TRBD2. The ends lost 5 bases at V and 0 bases at J; junction bases unmatched: 3. This CDR3 is 15 amino acids long. Germline V CDR1 and CDR2: SGHVS, FNYEAQ. Here the CDR3 DNA reads TGTGCCAGCAGCCATCTAGCGGGAAGCACAGATACGCAGTATTTT. It is translated as CASSHLAGSTDTQYF.